Below are 25 T cell receptor beta chains sequenced from a single sample in a study of blood T cell repertoires in COVID-19. Repertoires were generated with immunoSEQ multiplex PCR, while TCRdb's copy carries only in-frame clones and drops some. The table includes about 160,000 clones, 81% detected once. Input material: PBMCs or T cells enriched from blood (not recorded which). These receptors came from a woman between 40 and 50 years old with acute COVID-19.

The rearrangement links TRBV2 to TRBJ1-2; 10 positions agree with TRBD1. The CDR3 has 17 residues. The V segment lost 5 bases and the J segment 1 base; nucleotides outside the gene matches: 10. The germline V gene has CDR1 SNHLY and CDR2 FYNNEI. Here the CDR3 DNA reads TGTGCCAGCAGTCCTAGGACAGGGGGAGTCCTTAACTATGGCTACACCTTC. Residues: CASSPRTGGVLNYGYTF.

This chain joins TRBV20-1 and TRBJ2-1, with D perhaps TRBD2 (5 bases). The V end lost 3 bases, the J end lost 16 bases, and 16 bases lay between the germline ends. Germline V CDR1 and CDR2: DFQATT, SNEGSKA (reference sequence). This CDR3 region has 11 residues. The chain's CDR3 is CSASRERTPFF. The CDR3 DNA sequence: TGCAGTGCTAGTCGTGAGCGGACGCCATTCTTC.

The rearrangement links TRBV6-5 to TRBJ2-2; the D gene is possibly TRBD1 (6 bases). The V and J ends lost 11 bases and 5 bases respectively, with 15 bases between them. This CDR3 comprises 13 residues. Germline CDR1 and CDR2: MNHEY and SVGAGI. The CDR3 region has the DNA TGTGCCTCTGTCCCAGGGGATACCGGGGAGCTGTTTTTT. Protein sequence: CASVPGDTGELFF.

The chain recombines TRBV5-1 with TRBJ2-7, with 15 bases identical to TRBD2. The germline CDR1 and CDR2 sequences are SGHRS and YFSETQ. V gave up 0 bases and J gave up 7 bases; unmatched junction bases: 5. This CDR3 is 16 amino acids long. The CDR3 spells CASSLGPGLAGGEQYF. In nucleotides, the CDR3 is TGCGCCAGCAGCTTGGGTCCGGGACTAGCGGGAGGTGAGCAGTACTTC.

The rearrangement links TRBV25-1 to TRBJ2-7; tentatively, D is TRBD2 (7 bases). CDR3 size: 13 residues. V dropped 1 base and J dropped 5 bases, with 9 bases sitting between them. Germline CDR1 is MGHDK and CDR2 is SYGVNS. The CDR3 nucleotides are TGTGCCAGCAGTGAATTGCGGGGGCACGAGCAGTACTTC. Its translation is CASSELRGHEQYF.

Of note for this clone: The DNA is left out, because the CDR3 cannot be placed on it with certainty; the CDR3 is given as TCRdb lists it. The chain is built from TRBV21-1 and TRBJ1-3; the table assigns TRBD1, which was not confirmed against the DNA. TRBV21-1 is annotated as a pseudogene. With termini counted, the CDR3 has 14 amino acids. This CDR3 is CASSKVGQGNTIYF.

The chain has TRBV7-9 and TRBJ2-1; 10 bases agree with TRBD2. The CDR3 contains 15 residues. CDR1 and CDR2 (germline): SEHNR, FQNEAQ (reference sequence). Trimming removed 10 bases from V and 7 bases from J; junction bases left unmatched: 13. The CDR3 nucleotides read TGTGCCACCCTAGCTTTCGGGACTAGCGCGAATGAGCAGTTCTTC. Translating it yields CATLAFGTSANEQFF.

V usage is TRBV24-1 and J usage is TRBJ2-2, with D possibly matching TRBD1 (6 bases). Germline lookup yields CDR1 KGHDR and CDR2 SFDVKD. This CDR3 contains 16 residues. Deletions cut 2 bases from V and 2 bases from J, with 11 bases between. The CDR3 reads CATSDSGALNTGELFF. For the CDR3, the DNA is TGTGCCACCAGTGATTCAGGGGCCCTAAACACCGGGGAGCTGTTTTTT.

The genes are TRBV4-1 and TRBJ2-1; 7 bases align to TRBD2. The CDR3 consists of 14 residues. Trimming removed 4 bases from V and 8 bases from J; junction bases left unmatched: 8. Germline CDR1 reads MGHRA; CDR2 reads YSYEKL. The CDR3 bases are TGCGCCAGCAGCCCCTCAGGACTAGAGGATGAGCAGTTCTTC. Its protein is CASSPSGLEDEQFF.

This rearrangement joins TRBV3-1 (or the pseudogene TRBV3-2) to TRBJ2-5; 12 nucleotides agree with TRBD2. V was clipped by 2 bases and J by 1 base; unmatched bases: 8. Germline CDR1 LGHDT, CDR2 YNNKEL (reference sequence). The CDR3 has 18 residues. CDR3 nucleotides: TGTGCCAGCAGCCAACGGCTAGCGGGAGGGCCCACCCAAGAGACCCAGTACTTC. It codes for CASSQRLAGGPTQETQYF.

CDR3 nucleotides: TGTGCCAGCAGCCAAGGAAGTGGACTGGTGAACAATGAGCAGTTCTTC. Translated: CASSQGSGLVNNEQFF. V gene TRBV3-1 (or the pseudogene TRBV3-2) combines with J gene TRBJ2-1; D may be TRBD2 (5 bases). Trimming pared 1 base from V and 5 bases from J, leaving 15 bases between. The CDR3 spans 16 residues. Germline V lookup: CDR1 LGHDT, CDR2 YNNKEL (reference sequence).

This clone was counted a single time. V and J are TRBV5-1 and TRBJ2-2, with TRBD1 matching 7 bases. The V gene end was trimmed by 1 base and the J gene end by 2 bases; junction bases not matched to a gene: 8. CDR1 is SGHRS, CDR2 YFSETQ, per germline. This CDR3 is built from 17 residues. The CDR3 sequence is CASSLLRTGANTGELFF. The CDR3 coding sequence is TGCGCCAGCAGCTTGCTCAGGACAGGCGCCAACACCGGGGAGCTGTTTTTT. The full variable domain, its missing parts supplied by reference TRBV5-1 and TRBJ2-2, is KAGVTQTPRYLIKTRGQQVTLSCSPISGHRSVSWYQQTPGQGLQFLFEYFSETQRNKGNFPGRFSGRQFSNSRSEMNVSTLELGDSALYLCASSLLRTGANTGELFFGEGSRLTVL.

The chain uses TRBV14 and TRBJ2-7; D is unclear. This CDR3 has 13 amino acids. Trimming removed 1 base from V and 3 bases from J, with 7 bases in between. Per germline, CDR1 SGHDN and CDR2 FVKESK. The CDR3 region is CASSQVIDYEQYV. CDR3 coding DNA: TGTGCCAGCAGCCAAGTGATAGACTACGAGCAGTACGTC.

This clone was found a few times. The V and J genes are TRBV15 and TRBJ2-3; tentatively, D is TRBD2 (6 bases). Trimming stripped 11 bases from V and 4 bases from J, with 16 bases between. Germline V lookup: CDR1 LNHNV, CDR2 YYDKDF (reference sequence). There are 13 residues in the CDR3. The CDR3 nucleotides are TGTGCCGCCTCCCGCGGAGGGGCAGATACGCAGTATTTT. As protein: CAASRGGADTQYF. Complete variable domain (other parts from reference TRBV15 and TRBJ2-3): DAMVIQNPRYQVTQFGKPVTLSCSQTLNHNVMYWYQQKSSQAPKLLFHYYDKDFNNEADTPDNFQSRRPNTSFCFLDIRSPGLGDTAMYLCAASRGGADTQYFGPGTRLTVL.

This sequence joins TRBV7-9 and TRBJ1-2; D is uncertain. Germline V gene lookup returns CDR1 SEHNR and CDR2 FQNEAQ (reference sequence). Trimming cost V 2 bases and J 2 bases, with 6 bases left between them. There are 13 residues in the CDR3. DNA for the CDR3: TGTGCCAGCAGCTTACGGGTGAACTATGGCTACACCTTC. It specifies CASSLRVNYGYTF. Drawing the rest from reference TRBV7-9 and TRBJ1-2, the complete variable domain is DTGVSQNPRHKITKRGQNVTFRCDPISEHNRLYWYRQTLGQGPEFLTYFQNEAQLEKSRLLSDRFSAERPKGSFSTLEIQRTEQGDSAMYLCASSLRVNYGYTFGSGTRLTVV.

The chain recombines TRBV4-2 with TRBJ2-1, with TRBD2 as a possible D gene (6 bases). V was clipped by 2 bases and J by 0 bases, with 11 bases between them. The CDR3 contains 16 residues. Germline V lookup: CDR1 LGHNA, CDR2 YNFKEQ. The CDR3 DNA reads as TGTGCCAGCAGCCAAACCGGGACTGGCTCCTACAATGAGCAGTTCTTC. This codes for CASSQTGTGSYNEQFF.

About this clone itself: This specimen includes other DNA sequences encoding the same CDR3. The CDR3 region is CASSQRGNEKLFF. CDR3 in DNA: TGTGCCAGCAGCCAACGGGGGAATGAAAAACTGTTTTTT. The chain carries TRBV3-1 (or the pseudogene TRBV3-2) and TRBJ1-4; D is possibly TRBD1 (5 bases). Per the germline V gene, CDR1 is LGHDT and CDR2 is YNNKEL (reference sequence). There are 13 residues in the CDR3. V lost 2 bases to trimming and J lost 5 bases, with 6 bases between them.

The V and J genes are TRBV4-2 and TRBJ1-1, with 7 bases matching TRBD1. In germline, CDR1 is LGHNA, CDR2 YNFKEQ. This CDR3 is built from 17 residues. Trimming removed 1 base from V and 4 bases from J; junction bases left unmatched: 12. The CDR3: CASSQASTGVSGTEAFF. CDR3 nucleotide sequence: TGTGCCAGCAGCCAAGCGAGCACAGGGGTGTCGGGCACTGAAGCTTTCTTT.

This clone was detected only a few times. The CDR3 bases are TGCGCCAGCAGCCAAGATCATTTGGCAGGTACATTCTATGGCTACACCTTC. This gives the protein CASSQDHLAGTFYGYTF. This rearrangement joins TRBV4-1 to TRBJ1-2; D is unclear. Germline CDR1 and CDR2: MGHRA and YSYEKL. The V end lost 0 bases, the J end lost 4 bases, and 18 bases lay between the germline ends. CDR3 length: 17 residues.

Of note for this clone: Other DNA sequences within the sample encode an identical CDR3. The chain employs TRBV29-1 and TRBJ1-1; 7 bases match TRBD1. Germline loops: CDR1 SQVTM, CDR2 ANQGSEA. The CDR3 runs 13 residues. V trimming: 7 bases; J trimming: 0 bases; junction bases outside the gene matches: 5. The CDR3 is CSGRQGMNTEAFF. The CDR3 nucleotides read TGCAGCGGTAGACAGGGTATGAACACTGAAGCTTTCTTT.

This clone was counted a single time. CDR3 in amino acids: CASSLRTPGGDTQYF. The CDR3 DNA sequence: TGTGCCAGCAGCTTGCGGACCCCGGGAGGAGATACGCAGTATTTT. This sequence joins TRBV5-4 and TRBJ2-3; 7 nucleotides match TRBD2. Germline assignment: CDR1 SGHNT and CDR2 YYREEE (reference sequence). J lost 5 bases, V lost 1 base, and 7 bases had no gene match. The CDR3 is made up of 15 amino acids.

This chain joins TRBV15 and TRBJ1-1; no reliable D call. Trimming stripped 2 bases from V and 4 bases from J, with 8 bases between. Germline lookup yields CDR1 LNHNV and CDR2 YYDKDF (reference sequence). The CDR3 is 13 residues long. CDR3 region: CATSRQEVTEAFF. CDR3 coding DNA: TGTGCCACCAGCAGACAGGAGGTCACTGAAGCTTTCTTT.

The chain combines TRBV27 with TRBJ1-1; 9 bases line up with TRBD1. This CDR3 spans 14 amino acids. The V segment lost 4 bases and the J segment 5 bases; nucleotides outside the gene matches: 5. From germline, CDR1 is MNHEY and CDR2 SMNVEV (reference sequence). CDR3 nucleotides: TGTGCCAGCAGTTGGGGGACAGGGTTGACTGAAGCTTTCTTT. Translating gives CASSWGTGLTEAFF.

V is TRBV11-2 and J is TRBJ1-1; D unclear. Trimming removed 2 bases from V and 0 bases from J, with 7 bases in between. CDR1 is SGHAT and CDR2 is FQNNGV in the germline V gene. This CDR3 region has 14 residues. CDR3 DNA sequence: TGTGCCAGCAGCTTAACAGCCCTGAACACTGAAGCTTTCTTT. Its protein is CASSLTALNTEAFF. The variable domain in full, with the rest retrieved from reference TRBV11-2 and TRBJ1-1, is EAGVAQSPRYKIIEKRQSVAFWCNPISGHATLYWYQQILGQGPKLLIQFQNNGVVDDSQLPKDRFSAERLKGVDSTLKIQPAKLEDSAVYLCASSLTALNTEAFFGQGTRLTVV.

DNA of the CDR3: TGTGCCAGTAGTATAGGAAACAGTGCCGAAGCTTTCTTT. This gives the protein CASSIGNSAEAFF. The J gene is TRBJ1-1, the V gene TRBV19, with D unclear. The length of the CDR3 is 13 residues. Germline V lookup: CDR1 LNHDA, CDR2 SQIVND (reference sequence). Trimming pared 1 base from V and 8 bases from J, leaving 11 bases between.